Sequencing of this TCR beta chain was carried out in a study of graft-versus-host responses after intestinal transplantation. General study results and limits: GvH clones were found in recipient marrow; some appeared first in ileum or blood. Early post-transplant falls in HvG clones accompanied the peak levels of circulating GvH clones.

The CDR3 length is 14 residues. Concerning this clone: The antigen is undetermined.

The protocol was immunoSEQ multiplex PCR, while the TCRdb copy is restricted to in-frame clones and leaves out a portion. The repertoire holds more than 80,000 clones, with around four fifths as singletons. The receptor was isolated from a human donor who received an intestinal transplant. The sample in question was unstimulated CD8+ T cells sorted from spleen or lymph node cells, obtained before intestinal transplant. V usage is TRBV12-1 and J usage is TRBJ2-7; the table's D call of TRBD2 was not tested on the DNA. TRBV12-1 is designated a pseudogene. CDR3 DNA sequence: TGTGCCAGCGGCGCGGGGGGCTGTAGGTACGAGCAGTACTTC. It encodes CASGAGGCRYEQYF.